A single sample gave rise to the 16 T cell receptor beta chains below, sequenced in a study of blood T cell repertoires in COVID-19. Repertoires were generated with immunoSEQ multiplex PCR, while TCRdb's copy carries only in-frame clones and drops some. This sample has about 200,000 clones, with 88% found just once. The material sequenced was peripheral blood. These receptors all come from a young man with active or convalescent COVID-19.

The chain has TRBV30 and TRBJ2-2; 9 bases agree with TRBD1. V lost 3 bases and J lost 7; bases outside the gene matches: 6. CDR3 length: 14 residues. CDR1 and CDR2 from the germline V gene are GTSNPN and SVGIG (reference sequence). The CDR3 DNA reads TGTGCCTGGAGCAGGACAGGGGTTAACGGGGAGCTGTTTTTT. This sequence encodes CAWSRTGVNGELFF.

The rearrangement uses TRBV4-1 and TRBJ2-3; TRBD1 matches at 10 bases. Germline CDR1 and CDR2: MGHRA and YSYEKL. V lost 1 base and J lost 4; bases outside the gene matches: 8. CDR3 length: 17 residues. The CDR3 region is CASSQGSGTGVADTQYF. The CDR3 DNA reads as TGCGCCAGCAGCCAAGGATCCGGGACAGGGGTTGCAGATACGCAGTATTTT.

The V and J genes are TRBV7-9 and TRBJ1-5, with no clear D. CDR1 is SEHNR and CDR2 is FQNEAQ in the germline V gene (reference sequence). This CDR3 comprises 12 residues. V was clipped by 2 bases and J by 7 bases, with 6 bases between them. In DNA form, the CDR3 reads TGTGCCAGCAGCTTAAACAGCCAGCCCCAGCATTTT. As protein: CASSLNSQPQHF.

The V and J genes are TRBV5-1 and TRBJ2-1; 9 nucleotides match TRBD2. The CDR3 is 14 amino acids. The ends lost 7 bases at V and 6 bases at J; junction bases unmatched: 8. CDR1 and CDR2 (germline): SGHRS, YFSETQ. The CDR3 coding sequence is TGCGCCAGCGCAGATAGCGGGGGAATCAATGAGCAGTTCTTC. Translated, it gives CASADSGGINEQFF.

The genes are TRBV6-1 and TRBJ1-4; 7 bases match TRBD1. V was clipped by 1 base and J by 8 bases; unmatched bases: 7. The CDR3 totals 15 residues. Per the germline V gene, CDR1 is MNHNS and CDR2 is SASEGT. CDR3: CASSEGQGGGEKLFF. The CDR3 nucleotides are TGTGCCAGCAGTGAAGGACAGGGAGGAGGGGAAAAACTGTTTTTT.

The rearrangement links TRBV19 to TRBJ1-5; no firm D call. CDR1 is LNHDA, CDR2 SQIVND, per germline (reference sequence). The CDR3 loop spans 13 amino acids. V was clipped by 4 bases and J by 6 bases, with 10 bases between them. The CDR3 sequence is CASSSAVSQPQHF. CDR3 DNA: TGTGCCAGTAGTAGTGCAGTAAGTCAGCCCCAGCATTTT.

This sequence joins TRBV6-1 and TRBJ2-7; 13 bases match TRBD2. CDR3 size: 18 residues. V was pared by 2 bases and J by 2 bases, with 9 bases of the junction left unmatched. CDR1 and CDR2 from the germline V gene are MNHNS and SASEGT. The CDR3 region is CASSERLAGGSLTYEQYF. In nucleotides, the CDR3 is TGTGCCAGCAGTGAAAGACTAGCGGGGGGTTCCTTAACCTACGAGCAGTACTTC.

The CDR3 protein is CASSTAVGTIYNEQFF. The CDR3 DNA is TGTGCCAGCAGTACCGCCGTCGGGACTATTTACAATGAGCAGTTCTTC. The V gene is TRBV25-1, the J gene TRBJ2-1, with 7 bases matching TRBD2. Germline CDR1 reads MGHDK; CDR2 reads SYGVNS. The CDR3 length is 16 residues. V was clipped by 5 bases and J by 4 bases; unmatched bases: 11.

The CDR3 region is CASSLRRGQPQHF. For the CDR3, the DNA is TGTGCCAGCAGCTTAAGGAGAGGTCAGCCCCAGCATTTT. V gene TRBV7-3 combines with J gene TRBJ1-5; D call uncertain. Germline V gives CDR1 SGHTA, CDR2 FQGTGA. V was shortened by 1 base and J by 6 bases, with 7 bases between the two germline ends. The CDR3 spans 13 residues.

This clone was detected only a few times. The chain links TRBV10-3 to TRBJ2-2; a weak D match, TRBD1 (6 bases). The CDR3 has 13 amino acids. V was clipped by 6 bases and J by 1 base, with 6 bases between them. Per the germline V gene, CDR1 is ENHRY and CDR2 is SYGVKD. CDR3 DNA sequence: TGTGCCATCAGGGACAGGAACACCGGGGAGCTGTTTTTT. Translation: CAIRDRNTGELFF.

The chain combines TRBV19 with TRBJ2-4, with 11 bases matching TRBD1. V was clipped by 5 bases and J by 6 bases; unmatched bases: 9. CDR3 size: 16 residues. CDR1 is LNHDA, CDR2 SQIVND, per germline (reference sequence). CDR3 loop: CASSESGTGGLNIQYF. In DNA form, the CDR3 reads TGTGCCAGTAGTGAATCCGGGACAGGGGGACTAAACATTCAGTACTTC.

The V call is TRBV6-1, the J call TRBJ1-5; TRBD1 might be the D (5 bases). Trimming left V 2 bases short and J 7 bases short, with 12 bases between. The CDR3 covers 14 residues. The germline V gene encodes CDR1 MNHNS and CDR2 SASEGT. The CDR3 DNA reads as TGTGCCAGCAGTGAAATGTGGGGCGGACAGCCCCAGCATTTT. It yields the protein CASSEMWGGQPQHF.

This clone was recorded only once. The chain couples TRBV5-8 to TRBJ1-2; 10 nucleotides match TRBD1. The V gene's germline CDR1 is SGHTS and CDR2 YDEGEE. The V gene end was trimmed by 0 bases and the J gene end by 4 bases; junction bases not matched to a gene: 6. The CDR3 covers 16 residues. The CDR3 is CASSLGQGARGYGYTF. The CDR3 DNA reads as TGTGCCAGCAGCTTGGGACAGGGGGCAAGGGGCTATGGCTACACCTTC.

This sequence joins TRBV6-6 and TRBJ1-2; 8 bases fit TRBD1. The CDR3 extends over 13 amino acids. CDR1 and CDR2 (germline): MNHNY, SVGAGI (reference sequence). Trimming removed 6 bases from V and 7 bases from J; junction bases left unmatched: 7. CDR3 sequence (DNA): TGTGCCAGCAGCCAAACAGGGGGAAGTGGCTACACCTTC. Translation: CASSQTGGSGYTF.

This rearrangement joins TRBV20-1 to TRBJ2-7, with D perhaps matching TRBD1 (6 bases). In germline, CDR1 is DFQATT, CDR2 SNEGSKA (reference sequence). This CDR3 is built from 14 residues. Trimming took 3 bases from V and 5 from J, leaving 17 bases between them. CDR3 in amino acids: CSASSMDSFHEQYF. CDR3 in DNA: TGCAGTGCTAGTTCCATGGACAGTTTCCACGAGCAGTACTTC.

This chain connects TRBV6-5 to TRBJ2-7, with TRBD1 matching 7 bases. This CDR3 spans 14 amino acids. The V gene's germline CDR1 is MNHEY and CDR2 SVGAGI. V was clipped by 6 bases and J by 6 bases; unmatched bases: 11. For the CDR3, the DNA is TGTGCCAGCAGGAACTCAGGGGGTTCGTCCGAGCAGTACTTC. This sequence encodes CASRNSGGSSEQYF.